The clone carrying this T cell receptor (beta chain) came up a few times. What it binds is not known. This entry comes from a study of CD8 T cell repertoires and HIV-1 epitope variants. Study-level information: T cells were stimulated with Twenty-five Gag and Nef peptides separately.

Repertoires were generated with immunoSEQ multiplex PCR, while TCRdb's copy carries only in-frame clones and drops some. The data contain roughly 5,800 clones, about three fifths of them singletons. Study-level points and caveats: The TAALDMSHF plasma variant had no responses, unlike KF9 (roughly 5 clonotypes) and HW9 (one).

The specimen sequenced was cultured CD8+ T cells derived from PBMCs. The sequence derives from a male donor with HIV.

The CDR3 bases are TGTGCCAGCAGTGAAGCGCTTCGGACAGGGAAGTCGAACACTGAAGCTTTCTTT. As protein: CASSEALRTGKSNTEAFF. This chain joins TRBV6-1 and TRBJ1-1; TRBD1 matches 8 bases. V shed 0 bases and J 1 base; nucleotides not matched to a gene: 10. The CDR3 runs 18 residues. Germline assignment: CDR1 MNHNS and CDR2 SASEGT.